Each of the 27 T cell receptor beta chains below was sequenced from the same sample in a study of blood T cell repertoires in COVID-19. Method: immunoSEQ multiplex PCR; TCRdb's copy keeps in-frame clones and lacks some. This sample has roughly 250,000 clones, with over 75% found just once. Input material: peripheral blood. These receptors were obtained from a woman between 35 and 50 years old who had recovered from COVID-19.

The V and J genes are TRBV11-2 and TRBJ1-1, with a weak D call TRBD1 (5 bases). Trimming stripped 8 bases from V and 4 bases from J, with 23 bases between. The CDR3 runs to 16 residues. Germline V lookup: CDR1 SGHAT, CDR2 FQNNGV. The CDR3 DNA follows: TGTGCCAGCGAGGGTTCCCAGGGCGGGATAGGCACTGAAGCTTTCTTT. This codes for CASEGSQGGIGTEAFF.

The chain joins TRBV12-5 to TRBJ1-2; the match to TRBD1 covers 7 bases. Germline CDR1 is LGHNT and CDR2 is FRNRAP. This CDR3 contains 15 residues. Trimming cost V 6 bases and J 2 bases; bases outside gene matches: 9. CDR3 amino acids: CASGPDEQGNYGYTF. CDR3 DNA sequence: TGTGCTAGTGGACCTGACGAACAGGGGAACTATGGCTACACCTTC.

V gene TRBV19 combines with J gene TRBJ1-6; TRBD1 might be the D (6 bases). CDR3 length: 15 residues. Trimming removed 1 base from V and 9 bases from J, with 13 bases in between. Germline V lookup: CDR1 LNHDA, CDR2 SQIVND (reference sequence). CDR3 sequence reads: CASSIGAQGVSPLHF. DNA of the CDR3: TGTGCCAGTAGTATAGGCGCACAGGGTGTTTCACCCCTCCACTTT.

This clone was seen a single time. The chain is built from TRBV9 and TRBJ1-1, with TRBD1 identical over 11 bases. Germline trimming cut 0 bases from V and 1 base from J; bases unmatched to any gene: 2. The CDR3 loop spans 16 amino acids. Germline lookup yields CDR1 SGDLS and CDR2 YYNGEE. The CDR3 here is CASSVAGQGANTEAFF. For the CDR3, the DNA is TGTGCCAGCAGCGTAGCTGGACAGGGGGCGAACACTGAAGCTTTCTTT.

V and J are TRBV5-5 and TRBJ1-2, with 7 bases that match TRBD1. The V gene's germline CDR1 is SGHKS and CDR2 YYEKEE (reference sequence). The CDR3 spans 15 residues. The ends lost 3 bases at V and 5 bases at J; junction bases unmatched: 10. CDR3 loop: CASSSSTGAGYGYTF. The CDR3 DNA is TGTGCCAGCAGCTCATCCACAGGGGCGGGTTATGGCTACACCTTC.

The CDR3 protein is CASSSMGLTDTQYF. In DNA form, the CDR3 reads TGTGCCAGCTCATCAATGGGGCTCACAGATACGCAGTATTTT. V usage is TRBV18 and J usage is TRBJ2-3; D possibly corresponds to TRBD1 (5 bases). The germline CDR1 and CDR2 sequences are KGHSH and LQKENI. The CDR3 extends over 14 amino acids. V dropped 5 bases and J dropped 2 bases, with 11 bases sitting between them.

J is TRBJ2-1 and V is TRBV24-1; tentatively, D is TRBD2 (6 bases). Germline V CDR1 and CDR2: KGHDR, SFDVKD. V was shortened by 4 bases and J by 3 bases, with 12 bases between the two germline ends. The length of the CDR3 is 15 residues. DNA for the CDR3: TGTGCCACCAGTGACCCCGGGACTCACTACAATGAGCAGTTCTTC. As protein: CATSDPGTHYNEQFF.

J is TRBJ1-1 and V is TRBV28; no definite D call. Per germline, CDR1 MDHEN and CDR2 SYDVKM. The V gene lost 5 bases and the J gene lost 3 bases, with 10 bases spanning the gap. This CDR3 has 13 amino acids. CDR3 in DNA: TGTGCCAGCAGTGTCTCGGGAGACACTGAAGCTTTCTTT. This gives the protein CASSVSGDTEAFF. The full variable domain, completed using reference TRBV28 and TRBJ1-1, is DVKVTQSSRYLVKRTGEKVFLECVQDMDHENMFWYRQDPGLGLRLIYFSYDVKMKEKGDIPEGYSVSREKKERFSLILESASTNQTSMYLCASSVSGDTEAFFGQGTRLTVV.

The chain is built from TRBV11-3 and TRBJ2-3; TRBD2 agrees at 8 bases. The CDR3 sequence is 16 residues long. Germline trimming cut 4 bases from V and 1 base from J; bases unmatched to any gene: 7. Germline CDR1 and CDR2: SGHNT and YENEEA. The CDR3 reads CASSSAAAGGTDTQYF. In DNA form, the CDR3 reads TGTGCCAGCAGCTCAGCCGCAGCGGGAGGCACAGATACGCAGTATTTT.

The chain couples TRBV6-6 to TRBJ2-1; D is ambiguous. CDR3 size: 12 residues. Trimming stripped 2 bases from V and 10 bases from J, with 9 bases between. Germline lookup yields CDR1 MNHNY and CDR2 SVGAGI (reference sequence). Here the CDR3 reads CASSYMVREQFF. As DNA, the CDR3 is TGTGCCAGCAGTTACATGGTGAGAGAGCAGTTCTTC.

The chain couples TRBV27 to TRBJ1-1; D unclear. The CDR3 covers 14 residues. Germline CDR1 reads MNHEY; CDR2 reads SMNVEV (reference sequence). V dropped 6 bases and J dropped 4 bases, with 15 bases sitting between them. For the CDR3, the DNA is TGTGCCAGCAGGATCCGGGGTCGTAGCACTGAAGCTTTCTTT. Translating it yields CASRIRGRSTEAFF.

V is TRBV2 and J is TRBJ1-6; TRBD1 aligns across 8 bases. The CDR3 contains 15 residues. V gave up 0 bases and J gave up 9 bases; unmatched junction bases: 4. The germline CDR1 and CDR2 sequences are SNHLY and FYNNEI. CDR3 protein: CASSEARTGTSPLHF. The CDR3 DNA sequence: TGTGCCAGCAGTGAAGCGAGGACAGGGACTTCACCCCTCCACTTT.

This clone appeared a single time. The J gene is TRBJ1-2, the V gene TRBV9; 7 nucleotides match TRBD1. In germline, CDR1 is SGDLS, CDR2 YYNGEE. J was trimmed by 3 bases and V by 3 bases; bases with no gene match: 8. The CDR3 is 15 residues long. The CDR3, as DNA: TGTGCCAGCAGCGCCCGGGACAGACCTTACTATGGCTACACCTTC. Its translation is CASSARDRPYYGYTF.

V is TRBV4-3 and J is TRBJ2-7; TRBD1 aligns across 7 bases. Trimming removed 0 bases from V and 3 bases from J; junction bases left unmatched: 5. Germline-derived CDR1 and CDR2 are LGHNA and YSLEER. There are 15 residues in the CDR3. The CDR3 DNA is TGCGCCAGCAGCCAAGATGGGGACAGCTACTACGAGCAGTACTTC. This sequence encodes CASSQDGDSYYEQYF.

The chain joins TRBV19 to TRBJ2-7; 12 nucleotides line up with TRBD1. CDR1 and CDR2 (germline): LNHDA, SQIVND (reference sequence). V lost 3 bases and J lost 3; bases outside the gene matches: 3. CDR3 length equals 15 residues. CDR3: CASSMGTGGNYEQYF. The CDR3 DNA is TGTGCCAGTAGTATGGGGACAGGGGGCAACTACGAGCAGTACTTC.

This rearrangement joins TRBV19 to TRBJ2-3, with 15 bases that match TRBD2. Germline V CDR1 and CDR2: LNHDA, SQIVND (reference sequence). With 8 bases clipped from V and 6 bases from J, the junction kept 3 bases outside the gene matches. This CDR3 comprises 14 residues. CDR3 protein: CASGGLAGGDTQYF. In nucleotides, the CDR3 is TGTGCCAGTGGGGGACTAGCGGGAGGTGATACGCAGTATTTT.

A few counts support this clone. The chain employs TRBV7-2 and TRBJ1-1, with D uncertain. The germline V and J ends were trimmed by 5 bases and 0 bases, with 10 bases remaining between them. Germline assignment: CDR1 SGHTA and CDR2 FQGNSA. This CDR3 spans 14 amino acids. CDR3 in amino acids: CASSHGLLNTEAFF. Written as DNA, the CDR3 is TGTGCCAGCAGCCACGGACTTTTGAACACTGAAGCTTTCTTT.

This clone has only a few counts. The chain combines TRBV4-3 with TRBJ1-2; 12 nucleotides agree with TRBD1. In germline, CDR1 is LGHNA, CDR2 YSLEER. V was clipped by 1 base and J by 5 bases; unmatched bases: 5. CDR3 size: 16 residues. The CDR3 loop is CASSQVGTGGWYGYTF. Written as DNA, the CDR3 is TGCGCCAGCAGCCAAGTTGGGACAGGGGGCTGGTATGGCTACACCTTC.

In this sample, this clone turned up once. The chain employs TRBV4-3 and TRBJ1-4; D is uncertain. V shed 0 bases and J shed 4 bases, with 9 bases lying between them. The germline V gene has CDR1 LGHNA and CDR2 YSLEER. The CDR3 is made up of 15 amino acids. The CDR3 sequence: CASSQDRGNNEKLFF. The CDR3 nucleotides are TGCGCCAGCAGCCAAGATCGGGGAAATAATGAAAAACTGTTTTTT.

The chain has TRBV9 and TRBJ1-1, with unresolved D. The CDR3 has 17 residues. Per the germline V gene, CDR1 is SGDLS and CDR2 is YYNGEE. V lost 6 bases to trimming and J lost 3 bases, with 24 bases between them. CDR3 sequence reads: CASTTDEGGLRDTEAFF. CDR3 nucleotide sequence: TGTGCCAGCACCACCGACGAGGGTGGATTGAGGGACACTGAAGCTTTCTTT. Full variable domain (outside the CDR3, taken from reference TRBV9 and TRBJ1-1): DSGVTQTPKHLITATGQRVTLRCSPRSGDLSVYWYQQSLDQGLQFLIQYYNGEERAKGNILERFSAQQFPDLHSELNLSSLELGDSALYFCASTTDEGGLRDTEAFFGQGTRLTVV.

The rearrangement uses TRBV7-9 and TRBJ2-5; TRBD2 is a possible D gene (5 bases). The CDR3 spans 15 residues. Germline loops: CDR1 SEHNR, CDR2 FQNEAQ (reference sequence). Between the trimmed V and J ends, which lost 6 bases and 2 bases, there was a span of 16 bases. DNA of the CDR3: TGTGCCAGCAGTCCATACGTCCGGGGTCAAGAGACCCAGTACTTC. It is translated as CASSPYVRGQETQYF.

The chain couples TRBV7-3 to TRBJ2-1; 7 bases align to TRBD2. Germline V gene data show CDR1 as SGHTA and CDR2 as FQGTGA. With V trimmed by 2 bases and J by 5 bases, 6 bases remained unmatched. CDR3 length equals 15 residues. Written as DNA, the CDR3 is TGTGCCAGCAGCTTAGGGGAGGGCTTCCACAATGAGCAGTTCTTC. It encodes CASSLGEGFHNEQFF.

In its sample, this clone was seen once. The chain employs TRBV7-8 and TRBJ2-7; 8 bases match TRBD1. With 1 base clipped from V and 4 bases from J, the junction kept 9 bases outside the gene matches. Looked up from germline, CDR1 is SGHVS and CDR2 is FQNEAQ. The CDR3 extends over 16 amino acids. The CDR3 coding sequence is TGTGCCAGCAGCTTAGTCGTGGGCAGGGGGCTTTACGAGCAGTACTTC. This encodes CASSLVVGRGLYEQYF.

The V and J genes are TRBV7-2 and TRBJ2-3; 9 bases agree with TRBD2. The CDR3 runs 16 residues. V shed 5 bases, J shed 2 bases, and the junction held 8 bases outside the gene matches. Germline CDR1 SGHTA, CDR2 FQGNSA. CDR3 nucleotides: TGTGCCAGCAGCATAAACATAGCGGGGGCCACAGATACGCAGTATTTT. This codes for CASSINIAGATDTQYF.

CDR3 coding DNA: TGTGCCAGCAGTAACAGGGGGCTGGACTATGGCTACACCTTC. Its translation: CASSNRGLDYGYTF. This chain connects TRBV6-2 or TRBV6-3 to TRBJ1-2; 9 nucleotides agree with TRBD1. Germline V CDR1 and CDR2: MNHEY, SVGEGT. The trim removed 5 bases at V and 3 bases at J, leaving 4 bases unmatched. The CDR3 runs 14 residues.

In this sample, this clone turned up a few times. The chain recombines TRBV28 with TRBJ1-6, with D possibly TRBD1 on 6 matching bases. CDR3 length: 12 amino acids. Trimming stripped 6 bases from V and 11 bases from J, with 11 bases between. Germline values: CDR1 MDHEN, CDR2 SYDVKM. CDR3 sequence (DNA): TGTGCCAGCAGCGACGGGACAACACCCCTCCACTTT. As protein: CASSDGTTPLHF.

The rearrangement links TRBV6-2 or TRBV6-3 to TRBJ1-5; the match to TRBD1 covers 11 bases. CDR1 is MNHEY and CDR2 is SVGEGT in the germline V gene. The V gene end was trimmed by 5 bases and the J gene end by 2 bases; junction bases not matched to a gene: 8. There are 17 residues in the CDR3. The CDR3 DNA is TGTGCCAGCAGTACCTGGACAGGGGGCTTCGGCAATCAGCCCCAGCATTTT. Protein product: CASSTWTGGFGNQPQHF.